The sequence of this T cell receptor (beta chain) was determined in a study of shared clonotypes between healthy human individuals. The ends were cut back, 3 bases at V and 0 bases at J, with 11 bases in the middle. Germline CDR1 is KGHSH and CDR2 is LQKENI. The CDR3 is 15 residues long. Once extracted for a subset, genomic DNA was divided evenly among several immunoSEQ plates. Unsorted PBMC replicate PCRs used about 290 ng DNA, tens of thousands of T cell genomes. The table came from immunoSEQ multiplex PCR; TCRdb's copy has only in-frame clones and leaves some out. The data hold roughly 490,000 clones, with 70% to 80% observed a single time.

The source material was PBMCs. This TCR was sampled from a woman aged 40 to 49 in good health. Some clones in this sample may be carry-over from other donors' samples. The chain recombines TRBV18 with TRBJ2-5; D gene uncertain. CDR3 coding DNA: TGTGCCAGCTCACCTAGGAACACGTACCAAGAGACCCAGTACTTC. Protein: CASSPRNTYQETQYF.